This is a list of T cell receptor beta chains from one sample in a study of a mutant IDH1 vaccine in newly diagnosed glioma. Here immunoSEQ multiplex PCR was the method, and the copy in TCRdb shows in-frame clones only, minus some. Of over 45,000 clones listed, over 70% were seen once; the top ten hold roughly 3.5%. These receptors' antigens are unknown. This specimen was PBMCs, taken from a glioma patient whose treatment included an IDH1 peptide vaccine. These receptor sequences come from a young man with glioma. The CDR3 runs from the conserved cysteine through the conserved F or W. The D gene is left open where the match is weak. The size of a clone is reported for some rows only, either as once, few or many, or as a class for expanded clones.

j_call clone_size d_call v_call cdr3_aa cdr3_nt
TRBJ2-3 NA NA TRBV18 CASSPGQGQRDTQYF TGTGCCAGCTCACCGGGGCAGGGGCAGAGAGATACGCAGTATTTT
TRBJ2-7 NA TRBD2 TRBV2 CASSDEDGASGGYEQYF TGTGCCAGCAGTGATGAGGATGGTGCTAGCGGGGGTTACGAGCAGTACTTC
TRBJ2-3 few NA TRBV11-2 CASSLGHRGRGSPDTQYF TGTGCCAGCAGCTTAGGCCACCGGGGCAGGGGATCACCGGATACGCAGTATTTT
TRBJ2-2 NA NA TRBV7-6 CASSLTGKNTGELFF TGTGCCAGCAGCTTAACAGGAAAGAACACCGGGGAGCTGTTTTTT
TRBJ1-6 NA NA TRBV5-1 CASSPIPDSPLHF TGCGCCAGCAGCCCCATCCCTGATTCACCCCTCCACTTT
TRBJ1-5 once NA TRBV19 CASRHTGLGSADQPQHF TGTGCCAGCAGACACACGGGGTTGGGGAGCGCCGATCAGCCCCAGCATTTT
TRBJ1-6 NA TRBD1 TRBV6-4 CASSERQGNNSPLHF TGTGCCAGCAGTGAGCGACAGGGAAATAATTCACCCCTCCACTTT
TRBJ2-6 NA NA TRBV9 CASSVASGAGANVLTF TGTGCCAGCAGCGTTGCGTCAGGGGCTGGGGCCAACGTCCTGACTTTC
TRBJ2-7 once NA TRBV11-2 CASSPVGGSYEQYF TGTGCCAGCAGCCCGGTGGGGGGCTCCTACGAGCAGTACTTC
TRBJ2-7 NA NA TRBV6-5 CASSYGRYEQYF TGTGCCAGCAGTTACGGTAGATACGAGCAGTACTTC
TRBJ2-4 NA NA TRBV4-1 CASSQGQVFGLAKNIQYF TGCGCCAGCAGCCAAGGACAGGTCTTCGGATTAGCCAAAAACATTCAGTACTTC
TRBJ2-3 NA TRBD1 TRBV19 CASSITPTGAGTDTQYF TGTGCCAGTAGTATAACGCCGACAGGGGCTGGGACAGATACGCAGTATTTT
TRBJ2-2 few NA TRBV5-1 CASSLAGDTGELFF TGCGCCAGCAGCTTGGCGGGGGACACCGGGGAGCTGTTTTTT
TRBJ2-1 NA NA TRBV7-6 CASSLWTHGVGVNEQFF TGTGCCAGCAGCTTATGGACCCACGGGGTCGGTGTGAATGAGCAGTTCTTC
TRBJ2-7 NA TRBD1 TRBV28 CASSRRDRGYILEQYF TGTGCCAGCAGTAGGCGGGACAGGGGTTATATTCTCGAGCAGTACTTC
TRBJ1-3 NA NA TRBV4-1 CASSQDWTLSGNTIYF TGCGCCAGCAGCCAAGATTGGACACTCTCTGGAAACACCATATATTTT
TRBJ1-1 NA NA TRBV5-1 CASSLRTGNTEAFF TGCGCCAGCAGCTTAAGGACGGGAAACACTGAAGCTTTCTTT
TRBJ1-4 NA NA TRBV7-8 CASSLVLGANEKLFF TGTGCCAGCAGCTTAGTGCTGGGGGCTAATGAAAAACTGTTTTTT
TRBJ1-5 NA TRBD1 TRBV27 CASSRTGVNQPQHF TGTGCCAGCAGTCGGACAGGGGTCAATCAGCCCCAGCATTTT
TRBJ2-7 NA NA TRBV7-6 CASSLSSYEQYF TGTGCCAGCAGCTTAAGCTCCTACGAGCAGTACTTC
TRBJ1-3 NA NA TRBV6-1 CASTSPGDTIYF TGTGCCAGCACCAGCCCAGGGGACACCATATATTTT
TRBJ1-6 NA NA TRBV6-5 CASSYSRWGGNSPLHF TGTGCCAGCAGTTACTCGAGATGGGGAGGCAATTCACCCCTCCACTTT
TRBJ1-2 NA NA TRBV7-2 CASSFSRTNYGYTF TGTGCCAGCAGCTTCAGTAGAACTAACTATGGCTACACCTTC
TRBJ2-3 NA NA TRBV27 CASSFTRSTDTQYF TGTGCCAGCAGTTTCACCCGAAGCACAGATACGCAGTATTTT
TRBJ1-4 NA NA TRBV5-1 CASSLLGGGGNEKLFF TGCGCCAGCAGCTTACTCGGGGGCGGCGGGAATGAAAAACTGTTTTTT
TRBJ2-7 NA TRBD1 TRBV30 CAWSVVGQGTYEQYF TGTGCCTGGAGTGTAGTTGGACAGGGCACCTACGAGCAGTACTTC
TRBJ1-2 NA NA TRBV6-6 CASSADSYGYTF TGTGCCAGCAGTGCCGACAGTTATGGCTACACCTTC
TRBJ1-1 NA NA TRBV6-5 CASSSYGGAFF TGTGCCAGCAGTTCTTATGGGGGAGCTTTCTTT
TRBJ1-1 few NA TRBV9 CASSVGSLRGNTEAFF TGTGCCAGCAGCGTAGGGTCCCTAAGGGGGAACACTGAAGCTTTCTTT
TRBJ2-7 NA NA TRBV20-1 CSPAKTYEQYF TGCAGTCCCGCCAAAACGTACGAGCAGTACTTC
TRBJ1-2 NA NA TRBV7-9 CASSPGGSLGYGYTF TGTGCCAGCAGCCCTGGGGGATCCTTAGGCTATGGCTACACCTTC
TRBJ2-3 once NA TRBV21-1 CASSNSGGFADTQYF TGTGCCAGCAGCAATAGCGGGGGGTTCGCAGATACGCAGTATTTT
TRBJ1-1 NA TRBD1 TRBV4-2 CASSTTGAWNTEAFF TGTGCCAGCAGCACCACAGGGGCTTGGAACACTGAAGCTTTCTTT
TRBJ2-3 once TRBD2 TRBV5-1 CASSFLAGGQDTQYF TGCGCCAGCAGCTTTTTAGCGGGGGGGCAGGATACGCAGTATTTT
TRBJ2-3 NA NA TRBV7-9 CASSYGLVSSATDTQYF TGTGCCAGCAGCTACGGGCTAGTCAGTTCAGCGACAGATACGCAGTATTTT
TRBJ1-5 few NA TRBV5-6 CASSLGGSLNQPQHF TGTGCCAGCAGCTTGGGAGGGTCCCTAAATCAGCCCCAGCATTTT
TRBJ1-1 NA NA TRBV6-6 CASSYSGQEAFF TGTGCCAGCAGTTACTCGGGCCAGGAAGCTTTCTTT
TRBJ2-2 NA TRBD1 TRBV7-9 CASRTGTAYTGELFF TGTGCCAGCAGGACCGGGACAGCTTACACCGGGGAGCTGTTTTTT
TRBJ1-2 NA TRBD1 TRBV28 CASGTGLVSKGYTF TGTGCCAGCGGGACAGGGCTCGTTTCGAAGGGCTACACCTTC
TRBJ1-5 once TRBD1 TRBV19 CASSAQGGGRYSNQPQHF TGTGCCAGTAGTGCGCAGGGGGGAGGACGCTATAGCAATCAGCCCCAGCATTTT
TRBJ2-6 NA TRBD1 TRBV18 CASSPATGPRSGANVLTF TGTGCCAGCTCACCAGCGACAGGGCCGCGCTCTGGGGCCAACGTCCTGACTTTC
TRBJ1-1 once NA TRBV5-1 CASSLGDGNTEAFF TGCGCCAGCAGCTTAGGGGATGGGAACACTGAAGCTTTCTTT
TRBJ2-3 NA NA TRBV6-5 CASSYRDSTDTQYF TGTGCCAGCAGTTACCGAGACAGCACAGATACGCAGTATTTT
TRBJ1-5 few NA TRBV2 CASTSSNQPQHF TGTGCCAGCACCTCGAGCAATCAGCCCCAGCATTTT
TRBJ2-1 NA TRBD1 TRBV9 CASSLGQGFSEQFF TGTGCCAGCAGCCTCGGACAGGGGTTTAGTGAGCAGTTCTTC
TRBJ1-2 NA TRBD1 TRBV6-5 CASSYQGQGYGYTF TGTGCCAGCAGTTACCAGGGACAGGGCTATGGCTACACCTTC
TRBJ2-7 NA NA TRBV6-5 CASSSWTEGRYEQYF TGTGCCAGCAGTTCATGGACAGAGGGGCGCTACGAGCAGTACTTC
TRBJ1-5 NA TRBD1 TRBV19 CASSIRRTGGPQPQHF TGTGCCAGTAGTATTCGTAGGACAGGGGGCCCTCAGCCCCAGCATTTT
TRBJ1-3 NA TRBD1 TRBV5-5 CASSFSPSGQGKPIYF TGTGCCAGCAGCTTTTCCCCCTCGGGACAGGGGAAACCCATATATTTT
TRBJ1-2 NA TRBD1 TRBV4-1 CASMDRGYGYTF TGCGCCAGCATGGACAGGGGTTATGGCTACACCTTC
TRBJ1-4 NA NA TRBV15 CATSLPSQGPKKLFF TGTGCCACCTCCCTACCCAGCCAGGGGCCAAAAAAACTGTTTTTT
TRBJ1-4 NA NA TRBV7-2 CASSLRPGTNEKLFF TGTGCCAGCAGCTTAAGGCCGGGGACTAATGAAAAACTGTTTTTT
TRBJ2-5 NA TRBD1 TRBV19 CASSLGQEYQETQYF TGTGCCAGTAGTTTGGGACAGGAGTACCAAGAGACCCAGTACTTC